This T cell receptor beta chain comes out of a study of blood T cell repertoires in COVID-19 (dated by TCRdb to about 2020). Background on the whole study: Samples covering the acute and convalescent phases of COVID-19 were provided by collaborators in the United States, Italy and Spain. Sample metadata almost always included a de-identified subject ID, COVID-19 status, age in years and sex. Subjects who had been exposed to COVID-19, were actively infected with it, or had recovered from it provided the deeply sampled blood TCRbeta repertoires that made up the dataset. The material from the prospective study consisted of cDNA or gDNA derived from T cells, B-cell-depleted T cells, or PBMCs. Samples came from the ongoing ImmuneRACE study (first 160 participants) plus 1,254 subjects from 6 global collaborators. The repertoires were released in a freely available public database intended as a resource for research on the immune response to SARS-CoV-2. Where HLA class I and class II types were available, the types were taken from metadata supplied by the sample provider, not from assay-based typing.

The collaborating institutions used their own protocols to collect whole blood in K2EDTA tubes. For TCRbeta analysis, collaborator samples were shipped as frozen whole blood, as isolated PBMCs, or as DNA extracted from either sample type. A note on this clone: The specificity of this receptor is unknown. No base quality information exists; no much larger clone differs at one position.

TCRbeta CDR3 regions were amplified from genomic DNA by means of the immunoSEQ Assay, a bias-controlled multiplex PCR. The source study handled its data this way. The number of nucleated cells in each sample was estimated from the amplification of reference gene primers within the assay. To quantify the absolute abundance of each unique TCRbeta CDR3 rearrangement, sequence reads were collapsed and filtered. For each sample, productive Simpson clonality was calculated by taking the square root of Simpson's diversity index across productive rearrangements. As stored in TCRdb, this immuneACCESS dataset retains in-frame rearrangements with V and J assigned. A fraction of the clones does not appear; measured against another copy, unresolved V genes explain less than half of the discrepancy, and the remainder lacks a known reason. V and J calls and clone size are copied from that table; D and trimming were computed from the DNA. The sample table holds 65,000 to 70,000 clones, of which around three quarters were seen once. Clones ranked in the top ten supply more than 15% of the sample.

CDR3 length: 15 amino acids, cysteine to phenylalanine. Only the CDR3 region is kept as DNA, spanning 45 bases read in frame from base 1. Trimming removed 4 bases from V and 3 bases from J; the gene matches leave 1 base unexplained. CDR1 is given as MGHRA and CDR2 as YSYEKL, both from the germline V gene. On the study overall, not on this receptor specifically: The quantity of clinical and demographic metadata differed by source and by participant and was supplied without curation.

The rearranged chain carries TRBV4-1 and TRBJ2-5; TRBD2 aligns with 14 central bases. Sequencing was done on a sample of peripheral blood. This sequence was found in a man in his 60s with acute or convalescent COVID-19. The CDR3: CASSRGLAGEETQYF. In nucleotides, the sequence is TGCGCCAGCAGCCGGGGACTAGCGGGGGAAGAGACCCAGTACTTC.